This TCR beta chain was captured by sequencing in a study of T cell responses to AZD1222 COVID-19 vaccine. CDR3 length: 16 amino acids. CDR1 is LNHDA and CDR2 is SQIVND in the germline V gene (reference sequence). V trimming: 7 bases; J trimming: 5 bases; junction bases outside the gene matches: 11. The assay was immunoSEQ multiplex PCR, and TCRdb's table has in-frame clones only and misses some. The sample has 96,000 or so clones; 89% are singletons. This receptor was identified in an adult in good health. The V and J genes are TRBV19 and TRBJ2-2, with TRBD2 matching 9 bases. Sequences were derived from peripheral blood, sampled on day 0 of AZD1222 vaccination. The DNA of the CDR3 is TGTGCCAGTATTACTGGGACTAGCCGTAATACCGGGGAGCTGTTTTTT. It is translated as CASITGTSRNTGELFF.